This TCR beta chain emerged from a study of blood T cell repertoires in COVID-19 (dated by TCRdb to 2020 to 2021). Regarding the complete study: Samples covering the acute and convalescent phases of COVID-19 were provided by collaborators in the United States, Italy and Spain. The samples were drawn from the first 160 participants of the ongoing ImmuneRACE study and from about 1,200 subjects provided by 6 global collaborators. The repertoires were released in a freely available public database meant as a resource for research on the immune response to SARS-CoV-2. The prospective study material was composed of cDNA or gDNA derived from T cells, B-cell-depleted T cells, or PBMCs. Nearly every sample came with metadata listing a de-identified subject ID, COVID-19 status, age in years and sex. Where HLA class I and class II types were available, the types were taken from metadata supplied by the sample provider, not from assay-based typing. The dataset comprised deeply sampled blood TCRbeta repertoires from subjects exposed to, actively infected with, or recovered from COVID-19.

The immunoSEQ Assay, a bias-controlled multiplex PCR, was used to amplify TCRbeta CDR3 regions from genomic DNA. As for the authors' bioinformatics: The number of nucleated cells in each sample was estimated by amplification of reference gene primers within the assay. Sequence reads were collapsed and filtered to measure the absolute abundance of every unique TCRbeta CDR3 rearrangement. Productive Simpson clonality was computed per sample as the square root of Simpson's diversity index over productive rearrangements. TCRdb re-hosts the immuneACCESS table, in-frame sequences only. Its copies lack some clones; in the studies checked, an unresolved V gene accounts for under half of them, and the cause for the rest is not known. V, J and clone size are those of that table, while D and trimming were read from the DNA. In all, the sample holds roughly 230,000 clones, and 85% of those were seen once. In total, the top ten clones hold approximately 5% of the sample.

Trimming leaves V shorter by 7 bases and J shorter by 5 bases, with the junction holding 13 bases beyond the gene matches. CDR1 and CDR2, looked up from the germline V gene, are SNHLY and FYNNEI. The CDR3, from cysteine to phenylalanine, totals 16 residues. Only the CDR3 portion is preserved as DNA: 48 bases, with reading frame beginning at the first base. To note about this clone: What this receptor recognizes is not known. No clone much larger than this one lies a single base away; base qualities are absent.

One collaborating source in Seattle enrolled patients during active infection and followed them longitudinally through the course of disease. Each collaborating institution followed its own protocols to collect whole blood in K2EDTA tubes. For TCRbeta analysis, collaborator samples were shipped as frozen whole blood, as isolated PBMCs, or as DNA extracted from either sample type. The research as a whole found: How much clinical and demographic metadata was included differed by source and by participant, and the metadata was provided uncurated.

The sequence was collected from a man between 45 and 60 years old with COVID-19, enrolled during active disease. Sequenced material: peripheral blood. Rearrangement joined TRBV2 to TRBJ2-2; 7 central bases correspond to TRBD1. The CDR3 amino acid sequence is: CASIPPGQTGTGELFF. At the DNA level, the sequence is TGTGCCAGCATACCTCCGGGACAGACTGGGACCGGGGAGCTGTTTTTT. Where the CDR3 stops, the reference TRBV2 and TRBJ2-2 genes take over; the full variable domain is EPEVTQTPSHQVTQMGQEVILRCVPISNHLYFYWYRQILGQKVEFLVSFYNNEISEKSEIFDDQFSVERPDGSNFTLKIRSTKLEDSAMYFCASIPPGQTGTGELFFGEGSRLTVL.